The clone carrying this T cell receptor beta chain was observed a single time. This sample is part of a study of blood T cell repertoires in COVID-19. Repertoires were generated with immunoSEQ multiplex PCR, while TCRdb's copy carries only in-frame clones and drops some. Counted here are 50,000 to 65,000 clones, about 86% occurring once; the ten biggest clones make up around 6.5%. Sequencing was done on a sample of peripheral blood. This clonotype was sampled from a human donor in a cohort sampled during active COVID-19.

This CDR3 reads CASSSVAGGLSTQYF. CDR3 nucleotides: TGTGCCAGCAGCTCAGTAGCGGGGGGGCTTAGTACGCAGTATTTT. The gene calls are TRBV11-2 and TRBJ2-3; 11 bases fit TRBD2. V gave up 4 bases and J gave up 8 bases; unmatched junction bases: 8. Germline CDR1 reads SGHAT; CDR2 reads FQNNGV. This CDR3 region has 15 residues.